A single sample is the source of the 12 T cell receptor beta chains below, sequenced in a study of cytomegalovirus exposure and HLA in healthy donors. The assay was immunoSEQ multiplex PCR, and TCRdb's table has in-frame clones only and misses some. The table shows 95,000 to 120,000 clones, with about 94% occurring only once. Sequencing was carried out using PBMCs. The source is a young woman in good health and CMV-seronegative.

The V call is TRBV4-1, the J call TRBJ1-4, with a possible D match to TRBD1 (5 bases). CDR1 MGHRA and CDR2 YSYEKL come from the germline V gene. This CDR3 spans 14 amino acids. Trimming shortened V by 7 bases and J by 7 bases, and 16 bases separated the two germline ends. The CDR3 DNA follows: TGCGCCAGCACCGATGGGGGGGATGGTGAAAAACTGTTTTTT. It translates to CASTDGGDGEKLFF.

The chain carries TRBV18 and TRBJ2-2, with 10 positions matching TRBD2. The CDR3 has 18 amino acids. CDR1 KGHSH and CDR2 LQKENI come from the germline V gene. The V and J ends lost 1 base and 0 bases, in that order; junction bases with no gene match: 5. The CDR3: CASSPLSSGGSNTGELFF. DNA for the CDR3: TGTGCCAGCTCACCACTCTCTAGCGGGGGTTCGAACACCGGGGAGCTGTTTTTT.

As DNA, the CDR3 is TGTGCCTGGAGGGCGGGGGAGTTATTGGAAGCTTTCTTT. Its protein is CAWRAGELLEAFF. The gene calls are TRBV30 and TRBJ1-1; D is perhaps TRBD1 (5 bases). CDR1 is GTSNPN and CDR2 is SVGIG in the germline V gene (reference sequence). The CDR3 has 13 amino acids. The V and J ends lost 3 bases and 8 bases respectively, with 16 bases between them.

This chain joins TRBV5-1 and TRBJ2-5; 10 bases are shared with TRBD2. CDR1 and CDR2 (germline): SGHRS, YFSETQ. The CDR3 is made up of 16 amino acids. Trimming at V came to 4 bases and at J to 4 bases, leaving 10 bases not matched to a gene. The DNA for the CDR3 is TGCGCCAGCAGCCCAACTCTAGCGGGGGCCCCAGAGACCCAGTACTTC. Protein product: CASSPTLAGAPETQYF.

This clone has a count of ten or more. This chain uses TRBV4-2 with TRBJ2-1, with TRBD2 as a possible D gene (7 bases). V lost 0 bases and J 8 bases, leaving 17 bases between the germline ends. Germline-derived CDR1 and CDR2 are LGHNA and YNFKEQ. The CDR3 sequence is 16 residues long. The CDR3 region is CASSQDLGGGLYEQFF. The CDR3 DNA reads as TGTGCCAGCAGCCAAGATTTAGGGGGGGGCCTTTATGAGCAGTTCTTC.

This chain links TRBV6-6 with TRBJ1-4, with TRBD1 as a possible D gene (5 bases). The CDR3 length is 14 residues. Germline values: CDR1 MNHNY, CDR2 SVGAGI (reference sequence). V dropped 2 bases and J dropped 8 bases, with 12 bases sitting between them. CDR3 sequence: CASSYGQGGEKLFF. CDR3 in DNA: TGTGCCAGCAGTTACGGGCAGGGAGGGGAAAAACTGTTTTTT.

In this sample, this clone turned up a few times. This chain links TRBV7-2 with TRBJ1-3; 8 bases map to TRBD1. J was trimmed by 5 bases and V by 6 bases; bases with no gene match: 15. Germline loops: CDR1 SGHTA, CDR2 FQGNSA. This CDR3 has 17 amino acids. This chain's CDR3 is CASRPEGTGARRNTIYF. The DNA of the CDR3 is TGTGCCAGCAGACCCGAGGGGACAGGAGCCCGGAGAAACACCATATATTTT.

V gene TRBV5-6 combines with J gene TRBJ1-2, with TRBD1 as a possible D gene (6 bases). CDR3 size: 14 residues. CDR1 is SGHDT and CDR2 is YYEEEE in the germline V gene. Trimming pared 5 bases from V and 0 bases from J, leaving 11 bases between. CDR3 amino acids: CASSTDSTNYGYTF. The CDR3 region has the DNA TGTGCCAGCAGTACGGACAGTACTAACTATGGCTACACCTTC. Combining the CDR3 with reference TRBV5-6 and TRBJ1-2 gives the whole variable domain DAGVTQSPTHLIKTRGQQVTLRCSPKSGHDTVSWYQQALGQGPQFIFQYYEEEERQRGNFPDRFSGHQFPNYSSELNVNALLLGDSALYLCASSTDSTNYGYTFGSGTRLTVV.

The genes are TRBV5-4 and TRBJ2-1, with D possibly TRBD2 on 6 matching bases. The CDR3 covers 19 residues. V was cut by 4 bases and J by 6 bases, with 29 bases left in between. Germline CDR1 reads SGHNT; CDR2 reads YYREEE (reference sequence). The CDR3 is CASSTWYGRGGVKSNEQFF. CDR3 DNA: TGTGCCAGCAGCACCTGGTATGGGCGTGGAGGGGTTAAGAGCAATGAGCAGTTCTTC.

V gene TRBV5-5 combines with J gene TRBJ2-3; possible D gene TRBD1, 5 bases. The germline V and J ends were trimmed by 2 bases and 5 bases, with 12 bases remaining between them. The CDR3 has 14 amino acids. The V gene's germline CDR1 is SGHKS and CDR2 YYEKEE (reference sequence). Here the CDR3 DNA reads TGTGCCAGCAGCTTAGGGGTGGCGGAAGATACGCAGTATTTT. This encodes CASSLGVAEDTQYF.

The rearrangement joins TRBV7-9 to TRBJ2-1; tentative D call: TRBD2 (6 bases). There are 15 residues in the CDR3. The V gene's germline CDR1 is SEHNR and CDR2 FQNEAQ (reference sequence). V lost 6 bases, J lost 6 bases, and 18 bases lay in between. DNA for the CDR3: TGTGCCAGCAGATCCATTCCGGGACTCCTCAATGAGCAGTTCTTC. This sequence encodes CASRSIPGLLNEQFF.

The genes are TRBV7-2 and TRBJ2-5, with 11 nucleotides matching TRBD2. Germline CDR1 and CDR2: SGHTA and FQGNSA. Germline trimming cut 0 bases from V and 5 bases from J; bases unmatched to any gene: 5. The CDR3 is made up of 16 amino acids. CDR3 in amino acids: CASSLAISGGDETQYF. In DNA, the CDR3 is TGTGCCAGCAGCTTAGCGATTAGCGGGGGGGATGAGACCCAGTACTTC. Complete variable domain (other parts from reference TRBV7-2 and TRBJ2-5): GAGVSQSPSNKVTEKGKDVELRCDPISGHTALYWYRQSLGQGLEFLIYFQGNSAPDKSGLPSDRFSAERTGGSVSTLTIQRTQQEDSAVYLCASSLAISGGDETQYFGPGTRLLVL.